What follows are 11 T cell receptor beta chains derived from one specimen sequenced in a study of radiation and T cells in renal cell carcinoma (TCRdb year 2020). Library method: the immunoSEQ multiplex PCR assay. As stored in TCRdb, this immuneACCESS dataset retains in-frame rearrangements with V and J assigned. A fraction of the clones does not appear; measured against another copy, unresolved V genes explain less than half of the discrepancy, and the remainder lacks a known reason. The sample records fewer than 200,000 clones, around 90% of which are singletons. The ten largest clonotypes hold roughly 10% of the sample. The time point label corresponds to: blood 4 weeks post-SBRT, at nephrectomy. The treatment or condition label here, explained by the study, means: 15 Gy SBRT to primary tumor, nephrectomy 4 weeks later. The starting material was blood, obtained from a patient whose treatment included radiotherapy and nephrectomy. The receptors were gathered from a woman aged 45-59 years with renal cell carcinoma.

This clone showed up just a few times. The CDR3, as DNA: TGCGCCAGCCGGAGGACAGCTAACTATGGCTACACCTTC. Protein product: CASRRTANYGYTF. The chain joins TRBV4-1 to TRBJ1-2, with D maybe TRBD1 (6 bases). Germline V CDR1 and CDR2: MGHRA, YSYEKL. Trimming cost V 8 bases and J 0 bases, with 10 bases left between them. The CDR3 extends over 13 amino acids.

The chain combines TRBV5-1 with TRBJ1-6; no firm D call. Trimming took 1 base from V and 5 from J, leaving 13 bases between them. The CDR3 has 16 residues. Germline CDR1 reads SGHRS; CDR2 reads YFSETQ. The CDR3, as DNA: TGCGCCAGCAGCTTGCGGTACGGGGAGAATAATTCACCCCTCCACTTT. The encoded protein is CASSLRYGENNSPLHF.

This chain uses TRBV6-1 with TRBJ2-3, with 7 bases aligning to TRBD1. The CDR3 is 18 residues long. The V segment lost 0 bases and the J segment 1 base; nucleotides outside the gene matches: 10. Germline CDR1 reads MNHNS; CDR2 reads SASEGT. CDR3 nucleotides: TGTGCCAGCAGTGAAGCCCCGACGACAGGGTCTGGCACAGATACGCAGTATTTT. The encoded protein is CASSEAPTTGSGTDTQYF.

The chain links TRBV7-2 to TRBJ1-6, with 9 bases aligning to TRBD1. V was clipped by 10 bases and J by 10 bases; unmatched bases: 8. Germline V gene data show CDR1 as SGHTA and CDR2 as FQGNSA. The CDR3 length is 13 residues. The CDR3: CATGDRVASPLHF. The CDR3 nucleotides read TGTGCCACCGGGGACAGGGTAGCCTCACCCCTCCACTTT.

This sequence joins TRBV6-1 and TRBJ2-7; either TRBD1 or TRBD2 may fit D (5 bases each). Germline V CDR1 and CDR2: MNHNS, SASEGT. V was clipped by 5 bases and J by 6 bases, with 17 bases between them. The CDR3 extends over 14 amino acids. The CDR3: CASSSQRGGTEQYF. The CDR3 bases are TGTGCCAGCAGTTCCCAACGTGGGGGTACCGAGCAGTACTTC.

As to this clone: This sample also contains other DNA sequences that code for the same CDR3. This rearrangement joins TRBV19 to TRBJ2-7; the D is unclear. Germline V gene sequence: CDR1 LNHDA, CDR2 SQIVND (reference sequence). The CDR3 has 11 amino acids. V gave up 5 bases and J gave up 4 bases, with 6 bases separating them. CDR3 protein: CASSDYYEQYF. The CDR3 nucleotides read TGTGCCAGTAGTGATTATTACGAGCAGTACTTC.

The V gene is TRBV9, the J gene TRBJ1-6, with a possible D match to TRBD1 (5 bases). Germline lookup yields CDR1 SGDLS and CDR2 YYNGEE. V lost 0 bases, J lost 12 bases, and 13 bases lay in between. This CDR3 spans 14 amino acids. The CDR3 DNA follows: TGTGCCAGCAGCGTAGGTCTGACAGATCGACCCCTCCACTTT. Amino acid sequence: CASSVGLTDRPLHF.

The chain employs TRBV5-8 and TRBJ1-5; TRBD1 matches at 8 bases. Trimming took 3 bases from V and 4 from J; bases not matched to a gene: 9. This CDR3 region has 16 residues. Germline V lookup: CDR1 SGHTS, CDR2 YDEGEE. Written as DNA, the CDR3 is TGTGCCAGCAGCTCAAACAGGGGGACCCGAAATCAGCCCCAGCATTTT. It is translated as CASSSNRGTRNQPQHF.

This clone occurred a few times. Other DNA sequences of this sample code for an identical CDR3. This chain joins TRBV9 and TRBJ1-6; 7 positions agree with TRBD1. This CDR3 spans 15 amino acids. Looked up from germline, CDR1 is SGDLS and CDR2 is YYNGEE. Trimming removed 0 bases from V and 5 bases from J; junction bases left unmatched: 2. CDR3 amino acids: CASSVGGTDNSPLHF. The CDR3 nucleotides read TGTGCCAGCAGCGTAGGGGGGACAGATAATTCACCCCTCCACTTT.

The chain recombines TRBV10-3 with TRBJ2-7; 7 positions agree with TRBD2. There are 12 residues in the CDR3. V shed 4 bases and J 4 bases; nucleotides not matched to a gene: 1. Germline V gives CDR1 ENHRY, CDR2 SYGVKD. The CDR3 is CAISAGGYEQYF. CDR3 sequence (DNA): TGTGCCATCAGTGCGGGGGGTTACGAGCAGTACTTC.

The rearrangement joins TRBV19 to TRBJ2-2; D is possibly TRBD2 (7 bases). This CDR3 is built from 16 residues. Trimming shortened V by 7 bases and J by 5 bases, and 20 bases separated the two germline ends. CDR1 and CDR2 from the germline V gene are LNHDA and SQIVND (reference sequence). CDR3 DNA sequence: TGTGCCAGTAAAGGGTCGGGGGGCCAGACAACCGGGGAGCTGTTTTTT. Residues: CASKGSGGQTTGELFF. Based on the CDR3 plus reference TRBV19 and TRBJ2-2, the full variable domain is DGGITQSPKYLFRKEGQNVTLSCEQNLNHDAMYWYRQDPGQGLRLIYYSQIVNDFQKGDIAEGYSVSREKKESFPLTVTSAQKNPTAFYLCASKGSGGQTTGELFFGEGSRLTVL.